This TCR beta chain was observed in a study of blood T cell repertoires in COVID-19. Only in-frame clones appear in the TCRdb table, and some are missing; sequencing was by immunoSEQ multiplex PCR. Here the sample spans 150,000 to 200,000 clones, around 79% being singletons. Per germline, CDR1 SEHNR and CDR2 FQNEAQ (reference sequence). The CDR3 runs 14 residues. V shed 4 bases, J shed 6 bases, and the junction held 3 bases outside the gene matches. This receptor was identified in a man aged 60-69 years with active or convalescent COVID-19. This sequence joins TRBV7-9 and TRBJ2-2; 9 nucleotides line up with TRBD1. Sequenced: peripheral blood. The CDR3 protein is CASSSGQGSGELFF. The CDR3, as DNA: TGTGCCAGCAGCTCGGGACAGGGCTCCGGGGAGCTGTTTTTT.